These 18 T cell receptor beta chains came from one sample sequenced in a study of blood T cells in healthy people across ages (dated by TCRdb to 2015 to 2017). The library came from 5' RACE. This sample was sequenced with an Illumina HiSeq 2500. The second PCR ran for roughly 7 to 12 cycles and used a J-beta primer mix along with a sample-barcoded 5' primer. TCRdb's own reprocessing of the public reads used fastp at Q25 and MiXCR and kept productive beta chains. Records with the same CDR3 protein are collapsed into one entry carrying the most frequent genes and DNA. For this sample there are around 1,100,000 distinct CDR3 sequences; around two fifths appear just once. Around 13% of the sample belongs to the ten largest clones. The sequenced material came from blood. The receptors come from a man aged 18 to 30 in good health.

In this sample, this clonotype turned up a few times. The chain combines TRBV27 with TRBJ2-7, with D possibly matching TRBD1 (5 bases). V lost 3 bases, J lost 7 bases, and 16 bases lay in between. CDR3 size: 14 residues. CDR1 MNHEY and CDR2 SMNVEV come from the germline V gene (reference sequence). The CDR3 protein is CASSFQGLAGEQYF. In DNA, the CDR3 is TGTGCCAGCAGTTTCCAGGGCTTGGCTGGTGAGCAGTACTTC.

This clonotype was recorded a few times. The chain is built from TRBV7-3 and TRBJ1-2; D gene ambiguous. The CDR3 length is 14 residues. With 0 bases removed from V and 2 bases from J, the gap between germline ends came to 7 bases. The V gene's germline CDR1 is SGHTA and CDR2 FQGTGA. Here the CDR3 reads CASSLTPGNYGYTF. The CDR3 region has the DNA TGTGCCAGCAGCTTAACGCCCGGAAACTATGGCTACACCTTC.

This clonotype turned up a few times. The V gene is TRBV20-1, the J gene TRBJ1-2; D perhaps matches TRBD1 (6 bases). This CDR3 region has 12 residues. Germline V gene lookup returns CDR1 DFQATT and CDR2 SNEGSKA (reference sequence). V was clipped by 3 bases and J by 8 bases, with 13 bases between them. The CDR3 coding sequence is TGCAGTGCTAGTAGGCCAGGGGAAGGCTACACCTTC. This translates into CSASRPGEGYTF.

This rearrangement joins TRBV29-1 to TRBJ1-2; 7 bases are shared with TRBD1. The ends lost 7 bases at V and 5 bases at J; junction bases unmatched: 19. CDR3 length: 16 residues. The V gene's germline CDR1 is SQVTM and CDR2 ANQGSEA. CDR3 nucleotide sequence: TGCAGCGCTCTCCCCAGCCCTCTGACAGGGATGTATGGCTACACCTTC. Translating gives CSALPSPLTGMYGYTF. Complete variable domain (other parts from reference TRBV29-1 and TRBJ1-2): SAVISQKPSRDICQRGTSLTIQCQVDSQVTMMFWYRQQPGQSLTLIATANQGSEATYESGFVIDKFPISRPNLTFSTLTVSNMSPEDSSIYLCSALPSPLTGMYGYTFGSGTRLTVV.

V and J are TRBV6-1 and TRBJ2-2, with 8 positions matching TRBD2. This CDR3 has 17 amino acids. V shed 7 bases, J shed 2 bases, and the junction held 12 bases outside the gene matches. Looked up from germline, CDR1 is MNHNS and CDR2 is SASEGT. CDR3 nucleotide sequence: TGTGCCAGCATCGGGGGGGGGGCAGAAAAAAACACCGGGGAGCTGTTTTTT. This codes for CASIGGGAEKNTGELFF.

This clonotype showed up just a few times. The CDR3 spells CASSYSGVGAEKLFF. The CDR3 DNA follows: TGTGCCAGCAGTTACTCGGGGGTGGGTGCTGAAAAACTGTTTTTT. This rearrangement joins TRBV6-5 to TRBJ1-4, with D possibly TRBD1 on 5 matching bases. The CDR3 is 15 amino acids. The germline V gene has CDR1 MNHEY and CDR2 SVGAGI. Trimming removed 0 bases from V and 7 bases from J, with 12 bases in between.

J is TRBJ2-5 and V is TRBV2, with D hard to call. This CDR3 has 14 amino acids. The germline V gene has CDR1 SNHLY and CDR2 FYNNEI. V was shortened by 6 bases and J by 1 base, with 12 bases between the two germline ends. This CDR3 reads CASRPVRTQETQYF. The DNA of the CDR3 is TGTGCCAGCAGGCCGGTCCGGACCCAAGAGACCCAGTACTTC.

This clonotype was counted between two and nine times. CDR3 protein: CASSSLAGGRDEQFF. The CDR3 DNA reads as TGCGCCAGCAGCTCGTTAGCGGGGGGGCGAGATGAGCAGTTCTTC. The rearrangement links TRBV5-1 to TRBJ2-1; 11 bases align to TRBD2. The CDR3 has 15 amino acids. Unmatched junction bases numbered 7, after V lost 3 bases and J lost 8 bases. CDR1 and CDR2 from the germline V gene are SGHRS and YFSETQ.

A few counts support this clonotype. J is TRBJ2-5 and V is TRBV4-1; D is possibly TRBD2 (6 bases). The CDR3 length is 14 residues. Trimming removed 1 base from V and 5 bases from J, with 11 bases in between. Germline CDR1 and CDR2: MGHRA and YSYEKL. The CDR3 DNA follows: TGCGCCAGCAGCCAAGTGAGACTAGACGAGACCCAGTACTTC. This sequence encodes CASSQVRLDETQYF.

This clonotype was observed a handful of times. The gene calls are TRBV27 and TRBJ1-5; D ambiguous. Trimming cost V 0 bases and J 6 bases, with 18 bases left between them. CDR3 length: 17 amino acids. Looked up from germline, CDR1 is MNHEY and CDR2 is SMNVEV (reference sequence). The CDR3 spells CASSLSGWEAGRQPQHF. The DNA for the CDR3 is TGTGCCAGCAGTTTATCGGGGTGGGAGGCAGGTCGTCAGCCCCAGCATTTT.

The chain couples TRBV4-2 to TRBJ1-1; D might be TRBD1 (5 bases). Trimming took 2 bases from V and 6 from J, leaving 16 bases between them. This CDR3 region has 15 residues. In germline, CDR1 is LGHNA, CDR2 YNFKEQ. The CDR3 is CASSQPVAGMAEAFF. CDR3 nucleotide sequence: TGTGCCAGCAGCCAACCGGTAGCAGGGATGGCTGAAGCTTTCTTT.

There are many counts of this clonotype. The chain carries TRBV20-1 and TRBJ2-3, with 10 bases matching TRBD2. Germline loops: CDR1 DFQATT, CDR2 SNEGSKA (reference sequence). The V gene end was trimmed by 4 bases and the J gene end by 2 bases; junction bases not matched to a gene: 9. The CDR3 consists of 16 residues. The CDR3 protein is CSANTLAGALTDTQYF. In DNA, the CDR3 is TGCAGTGCTAACACCCTAGCGGGGGCCCTCACAGATACGCAGTATTTT.

This clonotype showed up just a few times. The genes are TRBV7-2 and TRBJ2-1, with 10 bases fitting TRBD2. Trimming at V came to 5 bases and at J to 3 bases, leaving 7 bases not matched to a gene. The CDR3 is 16 residues long. The germline gives CDR1 SGHTA, CDR2 FQGNSA. The CDR3 nucleotides read TGTGCCAGCAGCCCACTAGCTAGCGGGGGCTACAATGAGCAGTTCTTC. This sequence encodes CASSPLASGGYNEQFF.

This clonotype has only a few counts. The chain employs TRBV4-3 and TRBJ1-1; D might be TRBD1 (5 bases). Germline-derived CDR1 and CDR2 are LGHNA and YSLEER. The V and J ends lost 7 bases and 0 bases respectively, with 15 bases between them. This CDR3 spans 15 amino acids. Written as DNA, the CDR3 is TGCGCCAGCACCCCCGCTAGGGGCCTGAACACTGAAGCTTTCTTT. Translating it yields CASTPARGLNTEAFF.

This chain joins TRBV5-6 and TRBJ1-1, with a tentative D call TRBD1 (5 bases). Germline assignment: CDR1 SGHDT and CDR2 YYEEEE. The V end lost 0 bases, the J end lost 6 bases, and 9 bases lay between the germline ends. This CDR3 contains 13 residues. The CDR3 region is CASSLGRDPEAFF. In DNA form, the CDR3 reads TGTGCCAGCAGCTTGGGCAGGGACCCTGAAGCTTTCTTT.

This clonotype has only a few counts. The chain carries TRBV7-2 and TRBJ2-1, with 10 bases aligning to TRBD2. The CDR3 contains 20 residues. The germline CDR1 and CDR2 sequences are SGHTA and FQGNSA. The junction had 16 bases not matched to a gene; V was cut back by 5 bases and J by 0 bases. CDR3 in amino acids: CASSVPSGTSAVSSYNEQFF. As DNA, the CDR3 is TGTGCCAGCAGCGTTCCCAGTGGGACTAGCGCCGTGAGCTCCTACAATGAGCAGTTCTTC.

This clonotype was counted a few times. This sequence joins TRBV20-1 and TRBJ2-5; the D gene is possibly TRBD2 (5 bases). The germline V and J ends were trimmed by 0 bases and 2 bases, with 10 bases remaining between them. Germline V lookup: CDR1 DFQATT, CDR2 SNEGSKA (reference sequence). This CDR3 comprises 14 residues. For the CDR3, the DNA is TGCAGTGCTAGAGATCGGGAAAGACAAGAGACCCAGTACTTC. Translating it yields CSARDRERQETQYF.

This clonotype was counted a few times. The chain joins TRBV6-6 to TRBJ1-1, with D uncertain. The CDR3 extends over 14 amino acids. Germline V CDR1 and CDR2: MNHNY, SVGAGI (reference sequence). Trimming cost V 2 bases and J 1 base, with 8 bases left between them. In nucleotides, the CDR3 is TGTGCCAGCAGTTACGCATTTCAGAACACTGAAGCTTTCTTT. This sequence encodes CASSYAFQNTEAFF.